Each of the 24 T cell receptor beta chains below was sequenced from the same sample in a study of spatial heterogeneity in lung cancer. These receptors' targets are unknown. Study-wide results and caveats: Counts that tracked tumor mutation counts were those of expanded intratumoral alpha and beta TCRs.

Regarding time point: sample taken at primary tumor resection. TCRdb re-derived calls from the 5' RACE reads in MiXCR, one entry per CDR3 protein. The sample holds about 3,300 distinct CDR3 sequences; more than 5% are singletons and the top ten take more than 13%. The material sequenced was lung tumor tissue, taken at surgery. These TCRs come from a male donor with early-stage non-small cell lung cancer.

This clonotype rates as medium-sized (0.01 to 0.1%). The chain joins TRBV2 to TRBJ2-3; tentative D call: TRBD2 (6 bases). This CDR3 contains 13 residues. The germline V gene encodes CDR1 SNHLY and CDR2 FYNNEI. V was clipped by 8 bases and J by 1 base, with 10 bases between them. Written as DNA, the CDR3 is TGTGCCAGCTTAGCGGAGCGCACAGATACGCAGTATTTT. Translating it yields CASLAERTDTQYF.

By proportion, this clonotype is medium-sized (0.01 to 0.1%). CDR3 DNA: TGTGCCAGCAGTCCCGGGGCGTATGGCTACACCTTC. Its protein is CASSPGAYGYTF. The chain combines TRBV28 with TRBJ1-2; weak D call: TRBD1 (5 bases). CDR1 and CDR2 from the germline V gene are MDHEN and SYDVKM. This CDR3 is built from 12 residues. Trimming pared 5 bases from V and 5 bases from J, leaving 9 bases between.

This clonotype is termed large. This rearrangement joins TRBV12-5 to TRBJ2-2; 8 nucleotides match TRBD2. The trim removed 0 bases at V and 4 bases at J, leaving 1 base unmatched. This CDR3 contains 15 residues. In germline, CDR1 is LGHNT, CDR2 FRNRAP. The CDR3 protein is CASGLVTSGTGELFF. Here the CDR3 DNA reads TGTGCTAGTGGTTTGGTTACTAGCGGCACCGGGGAGCTGTTTTTT.

This clonotype occurred many times. V is TRBV7-9 and J is TRBJ2-5; TRBD1 or TRBD2 may be the D gene (5 bases each). Germline values: CDR1 SEHNR, CDR2 FQNEAQ (reference sequence). This CDR3 is built from 12 residues. Between the trimmed V and J ends, which lost 3 bases and 5 bases, there was a span of 7 bases. The CDR3 bases are TGTGCCAGCAGCTTGGGGGTGGAGACCCAGTACTTC. It codes for CASSLGVETQYF.

This clonotype is medium-sized (0.01 to 0.1%) within its sample. This sequence joins TRBV7-2 and TRBJ1-6; D is possibly TRBD1 (6 bases). Trimming shortened V by 3 bases and J by 10 bases, and 10 bases separated the two germline ends. The CDR3 sequence is 13 residues long. The V gene's germline CDR1 is SGHTA and CDR2 FQGNSA. CDR3 DNA sequence: TGTGCCAGCAGCTTCTACAGGGAATCACCCCTCCACTTT. Translation: CASSFYRESPLHF. The full variable domain, completed using reference TRBV7-2 and TRBJ1-6, is GAGVSQSPSNKVTEKGKDVELRCDPISGHTALYWYRQSLGQGLEFLIYFQGNSAPDKSGLPSDRFSAERTGGSVSTLTIQRTQQEDSAVYLCASSFYRESPLHFGNGTRLTVT.

The table lists this clonotype with many counts. The V and J genes are TRBV7-3 and TRBJ2-4, with 9 bases identical to TRBD1. This CDR3 is built from 14 residues. Losses at the gene ends were 6 bases for V and 4 bases for J; bases not matched to a gene: 4. Germline V gene data show CDR1 as SGHTA and CDR2 as FQGTGA. As DNA, the CDR3 is TGTGCCAGCAGTCTGACAGGGGGAAAAAACATTCAGTACTTC. This gives the protein CASSLTGGKNIQYF.

This clonotype rates as large. The chain combines TRBV4-3 with TRBJ2-3; 8 bases are a match to TRBD2. Trimming at V came to 0 bases and at J to 1 base, leaving 12 bases not matched to a gene. Germline V gene sequence: CDR1 LGHNA, CDR2 YSLEER. This CDR3 has 19 amino acids. In nucleotides, the CDR3 is TGCGCCAGCAGCCAAGATTCGGCTCGTGCGGGAGGACGCACAGATACGCAGTATTTT. Protein sequence: CASSQDSARAGGRTDTQYF.

By share, this clonotype ranks as medium-sized (0.01 to 0.1%). The chain combines TRBV5-1 with TRBJ2-1; D gene unclear. The V end was cut by 2 bases, the J end by 0 bases, with 12 bases between. The germline V gene encodes CDR1 SGHRS and CDR2 YFSETQ. CDR3 length: 16 residues. Here the CDR3 reads CASSLDIAASYNEQFF. Here the CDR3 DNA reads TGCGCCAGCAGCTTAGACATCGCTGCCTCCTACAATGAGCAGTTCTTC.

This clonotype is medium-sized in the sample. The rearrangement joins TRBV5-4 to TRBJ2-5; possibly TRBD1 or TRBD2 for D (6 bases each). Per germline, CDR1 SGHNT and CDR2 YYREEE (reference sequence). The CDR3 sequence is 14 residues long. V was cut by 0 bases and J by 4 bases, with 10 bases left in between. CDR3 region: CASSLDPGAETQYF. In nucleotides, the CDR3 is TGTGCCAGCAGCTTGGATCCGGGGGCAGAGACCCAGTACTTC.

This clonotype qualifies as medium-sized. The chain joins TRBV11-2 to TRBJ2-1, with D maybe TRBD2 (5 bases). V was shortened by 1 base and J by 0 bases, with 13 bases between the two germline ends. The germline V gene encodes CDR1 SGHAT and CDR2 FQNNGV. The CDR3 runs to 17 residues. This CDR3 reads CASSLGTFSGSYNEQFF. The CDR3 region has the DNA TGTGCCAGCAGCTTAGGCACCTTCAGCGGCTCCTACAATGAGCAGTTCTTC.

By sample fraction, this clonotype is medium-sized. This sequence joins TRBV5-1 and TRBJ1-5, with a tentative D call TRBD1 (5 bases). V lost 1 base, J lost 3 bases, and 11 bases lay in between. The CDR3 length is 15 residues. Germline-derived CDR1 and CDR2 are SGHRS and YFSETQ. This CDR3 reads CASSLSGQPNQPQHF. CDR3 nucleotides: TGCGCCAGCAGCTTGTCCGGACAACCCAATCAGCCCCAGCATTTT.

By share, this clonotype counts as medium-sized. V and J are TRBV18 and TRBJ2-1, with 7 bases matching TRBD2. CDR1 and CDR2 (germline): KGHSH, LQKENI. The length of the CDR3 is 15 residues. The junction had 9 bases not matched to a gene; V was cut back by 6 bases and J by 4 bases. DNA for the CDR3: TGTGCCAGCTCCGGGGGAGGGACCCGTTACAATGAGCAGTTCTTC. Residues: CASSGGGTRYNEQFF.

This clonotype is classed as medium-sized. The DNA of the CDR3 is TGTGCCAGCCTCCGGGACAGGGACGGGGATGAGCAGTTCTTC. Its protein is CASLRDRDGDEQFF. The V gene is TRBV19, the J gene TRBJ2-1; 9 bases match TRBD1. In germline, CDR1 is LNHDA, CDR2 SQIVND (reference sequence). The trim removed 9 bases at V and 8 bases at J, leaving 11 bases unmatched. There are 14 residues in the CDR3. Looking up the rest from reference TRBV19 and TRBJ2-1 gives the full variable domain: DGGITQSPKYLFRKEGQNVTLSCEQNLNHDAMYWYRQDPGQGLRLIYYSQIVNDFQKGDIAEGYSVSREKKESFPLTVTSAQKNPTAFYLCASLRDRDGDEQFFGPGTRLTVL.

This clonotype is labeled as medium-sized. V usage is TRBV14 and J usage is TRBJ2-3, with unresolved D. CDR3 length: 16 amino acids. Deletions cut 0 bases from V and 0 bases from J, with 10 bases between. Germline assignment: CDR1 SGHDN and CDR2 FVKESK. The CDR3 loop reads CASSQDLAASTDTQYF. The DNA for the CDR3 is TGTGCCAGCAGCCAAGATCTGGCAGCCAGCACAGATACGCAGTATTTT. Variable domain in full (rest from reference TRBV14 and TRBJ2-3): EAGVTQFPSHSVIEKGQTVTLRCDPISGHDNLYWYRRVMGKEIKFLLHFVKESKQDESGMPNNRFLAERTGGTYSTLKVQPAELEDSGVYFCASSQDLAASTDTQYFGPGTRLTVL.

The chain is built from TRBV10-3 and TRBJ1-5; D is uncertain. The CDR3 runs 14 residues. Trimming removed 10 bases from V and 1 base from J, with 14 bases in between. Per the germline V gene, CDR1 is ENHRY and CDR2 is SYGVKD. CDR3 sequence (DNA): TGTGCCACCCGACCCCGGTCAAGCAATCAGCCCCAGCATTTT. This codes for CATRPRSSNQPQHF.

This clonotype was seen at least ten times. The chain employs TRBV19 and TRBJ1-2, with D possibly TRBD1 on 6 matching bases. The V end was cut by 3 bases, the J end by 4 bases, with 12 bases between. CDR3 length equals 14 residues. Germline V lookup: CDR1 LNHDA, CDR2 SQIVND (reference sequence). CDR3 in DNA: TGTGCCAGTAGTATGGCGGACAGCTTCTATGGCTACACCTTC. Translated, it gives CASSMADSFYGYTF.

This clonotype qualifies as medium-sized. This chain connects TRBV20-1 to TRBJ2-7; 8 bases map to TRBD1. The CDR3 spans 15 residues. With 5 bases clipped from V and 4 bases from J, the junction kept 13 bases outside the gene matches. Germline CDR1 reads DFQATT; CDR2 reads SNEGSKA (reference sequence). In DNA form, the CDR3 reads TGCAGTGCTTTGGTTCAGGGGGCGCTTCGGTACGAGCAGTACTTC. Its translation: CSALVQGALRYEQYF.

This clonotype is judged medium-sized (0.01 to 0.1%). The chain uses TRBV28 and TRBJ1-1; D gene ambiguous. The V end lost 6 bases, the J end lost 2 bases, and 13 bases lay between the germline ends. In germline, CDR1 is MDHEN, CDR2 SYDVKM. This CDR3 contains 14 residues. The CDR3 spells CASSPRTSNTEAFF. In nucleotides, the CDR3 is TGTGCCAGCAGCCCGCGGACTTCAAACACTGAAGCTTTCTTT.

The chain employs TRBV6-2 or TRBV6-3 and TRBJ2-1, with 12 bases matching TRBD2. The CDR3 is made up of 16 amino acids. Germline trimming cut 2 bases from V and 4 bases from J; bases unmatched to any gene: 3. Germline CDR1 MNHEY, CDR2 SVGEGT. The chain's CDR3 is CASSYQGTSGYNEQFF. The CDR3 region has the DNA TGTGCCAGCAGTTACCAAGGGACTAGCGGGTACAATGAGCAGTTCTTC.

There are a few counts of this clonotype. The genes are TRBV29-1 and TRBJ2-3; D possibly corresponds to TRBD2 (5 bases). This CDR3 has 13 amino acids. V lost 5 bases, J lost 4 bases, and 13 bases lay in between. The germline V gene encodes CDR1 SQVTM and CDR2 ANQGSEA. CDR3: CSVSNLEADTQYF. The CDR3, as DNA: TGCAGCGTTTCGAACCTGGAGGCAGATACGCAGTATTTT.

Points on this clonotype: This may stem from a read error, because a much larger clone lies one nucleotide away. CDR3 in amino acids: CSALTCTGELFF. Here the CDR3 DNA reads TGCAGTGCCCTGACCTGTACCGGGGAGCTGTTTTTT. The rearrangement uses TRBV20-1 and TRBJ2-2; unclear D gene. Germline CDR1 is DFQATT and CDR2 is SNEGSKA (reference sequence). V gave up 6 bases and J gave up 5 bases, with 10 bases separating them. The CDR3 is 12 residues long.

This clonotype has at least ten counts. The chain links TRBV20-1 to TRBJ1-1; tentative D call: TRBD1 (6 bases). V lost 5 bases to trimming and J lost 2 bases, with 21 bases between them. Germline-derived CDR1 and CDR2 are DFQATT and SNEGSKA (reference sequence). The CDR3 sequence is 16 residues long. Written as DNA, the CDR3 is TGCAGTGCTGTTAATCCCCGGGGGACACTTAACACTGAAGCTTTCTTT. Its protein is CSAVNPRGTLNTEAFF.

This clonotype is labeled medium-sized (0.01 to 0.1%). The chain has TRBV6-1 and TRBJ2-7; tentative D call: TRBD2 (7 bases). The ends were cut back, 3 bases at V and 1 base at J, with 10 bases in the middle. The CDR3 runs to 14 residues. The germline V gene encodes CDR1 MNHNS and CDR2 SASEGT. CDR3 region: CASSEGGLSYEQYF. The CDR3 DNA sequence: TGTGCCAGCAGTGAGGGGGGGCTATCCTACGAGCAGTACTTC.

Only a few counts were recorded for this clonotype. A read error may be the cause here, since a much bigger clone is one base away. This chain links TRBV6-2 or TRBV6-3 with TRBJ1-1; D gene uncertain. The germline V and J ends were trimmed by 5 bases and 7 bases, with 23 bases remaining between them. The CDR3 length is 16 residues. CDR1 is MNHEY and CDR2 is SVGEGT in the germline V gene. The CDR3 protein is CASSPWGFAVDIEAFF. CDR3 nucleotides: TGTGCCAGCAGTCCCTGGGGATTTGCTGTTGACATTGAAGCTTTCTTT.